Considering frequency, the clone carrying this T cell receptor beta chain is medium-sized. Its target is not known. CD45RO-CCR7+CD27+CD95- marked naive CD8+ T cells. This CDR3 contains 13 residues. Per the germline V gene, CDR1 is MDHEN and CDR2 is SYDVKM. The TRB libraries of cDNA were built by UMI-labeled 5' RACE. Using the 5' RACE reads, TCRdb records one entry per CDR3 protein without DNA. This table holds about 51,000 distinct CDR3 sequences. The source of the sample is a study of CXCR3-negative and CXCR3-positive naive CD8 T cells. Study-wide findings and caveats: The study found more hydrophobic TRB CDR3s in CXCR3-positive naive cells than in CXCR3-negative naive cells. In both naive subsets diversity was comparably high, whereas memory CD8+ cells showed much lower diversity. TCR interaction strength was inferred from TRB CDR3 physicochemistry, as CD5 matched across naive subsets.

This sequence joins TRBV28 and TRBJ2-7; the D call of TRBD1 rests on TCRdb alone, since no DNA is present to check it. The specimen sequenced was naive CXCR3+ CD8+ T cells from blood. The sample's subset: CD45RO-CCR7+CD27+CD95- naive CD8+ T cells expressing CXCR3 (TNR3+). The sequence was obtained from a human donor in good health. Some clones in this sample may be carry-over from other donors' samples. CDR3: CASRTTGGYEQYF. Based on the CDR3 plus reference TRBV28 and TRBJ2-7, the full variable domain is DVKVTQSSRYLVKRTGEKVFLECVQDMDHENMFWYRQDPGLGLRLIYFSYDVKMKEKGDIPEGYSVSREKKERFSLILESASTNQTSMYLCASRTTGGYEQYFGPGTRLTVT.